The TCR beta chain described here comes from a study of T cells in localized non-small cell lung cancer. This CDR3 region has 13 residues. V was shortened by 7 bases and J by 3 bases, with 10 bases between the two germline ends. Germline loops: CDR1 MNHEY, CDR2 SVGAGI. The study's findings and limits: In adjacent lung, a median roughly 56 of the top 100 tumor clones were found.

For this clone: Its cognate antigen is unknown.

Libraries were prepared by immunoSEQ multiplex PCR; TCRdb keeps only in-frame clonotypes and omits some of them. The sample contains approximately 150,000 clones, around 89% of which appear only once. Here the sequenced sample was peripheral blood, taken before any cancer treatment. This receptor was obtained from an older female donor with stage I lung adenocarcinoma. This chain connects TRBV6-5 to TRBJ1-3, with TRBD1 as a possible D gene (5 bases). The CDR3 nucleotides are TGTGCCAGCATCAACGGGGGTGGAAACACCATATATTTT. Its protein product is CASINGGGNTIYF.